Sequencing of this T cell receptor (beta chain) was carried out in a study of blood T cell repertoires in COVID-19. Original analysis: Estimation of nucleated cell counts was performed using reference gene primer amplification. The table came from immunoSEQ multiplex PCR; TCRdb's copy has only in-frame clones and leaves some out. V and J calls and clone size are those listed in that table; D and trimming were worked out from the DNA. This table holds around 100,000 clones, approximately 90% found once. The CDR3 has 16 amino acids. V was shortened by 5 bases and J by 8 bases, with 19 bases between the two germline ends. Germline V gene data show CDR1 as SGHTA and CDR2 as FQGNSA.

This TCR was sampled from a man aged 50 to 60 with acute or convalescent COVID-19. Sequencing was carried out using peripheral blood. V is TRBV7-2 and J is TRBJ1-6; D is ambiguous. The CDR3: CASSPEGGFSHSPLHF. CDR3 DNA sequence: TGTGCCAGCAGCCCCGAAGGAGGGTTTAGCCATTCACCCCTCCACTTT. Full variable domain (outside the CDR3, taken from reference TRBV7-2 and TRBJ1-6): GAGVSQSPSNKVTEKGKDVELRCDPISGHTALYWYRQSLGQGLEFLIYFQGNSAPDKSGLPSDRFSAERTGGSVSTLTIQRTQQEDSAVYLCASSPEGGFSHSPLHFGNGTRLTVT.